A single T cell receptor (beta chain) is shown here with its context. The data belong to a study of blood T cell repertoires in COVID-19. In the original workflow: Using reference gene primer amplification, nucleated cell counts were estimated. Repertoires were generated with immunoSEQ multiplex PCR, while TCRdb's copy carries only in-frame clones and drops some. The DNA was the basis for D and trimming; V, J and clone size are from that table. The data contain roughly 230,000 clones, less than 90% of them singletons. The trim removed 1 base at V and 4 bases at J, leaving 4 bases unmatched. CDR1 and CDR2 (germline): MNHEY, SVGEGT. CDR3 length equals 16 residues.

The sequence was obtained from an elderly woman with COVID-19, enrolled during active disease. The sequencing input was peripheral blood. The V and J genes are TRBV6-2 or TRBV6-3 and TRBJ2-1; TRBD2 aligns across 10 bases. The CDR3 spells CASSYLPSGSYNEQFF. CDR3 DNA: TGTGCCAGCAGTTACTTGCCTAGCGGGAGTTACAATGAGCAGTTCTTC.